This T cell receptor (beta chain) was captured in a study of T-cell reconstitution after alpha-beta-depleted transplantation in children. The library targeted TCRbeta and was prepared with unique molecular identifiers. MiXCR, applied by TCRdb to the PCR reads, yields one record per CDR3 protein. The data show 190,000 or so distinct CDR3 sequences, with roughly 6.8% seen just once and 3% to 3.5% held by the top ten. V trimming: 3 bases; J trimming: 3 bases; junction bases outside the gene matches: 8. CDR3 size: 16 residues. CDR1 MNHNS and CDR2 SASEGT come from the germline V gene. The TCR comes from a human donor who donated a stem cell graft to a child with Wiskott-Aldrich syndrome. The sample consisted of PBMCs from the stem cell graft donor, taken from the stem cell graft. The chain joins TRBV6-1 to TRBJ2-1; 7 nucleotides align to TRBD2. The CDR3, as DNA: TGTGCCAGCAGTGATCCTAGCTGGGAGGGCTACAATGAGCAGTTCTTC. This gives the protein CASSDPSWEGYNEQFF.